Reported below is one T cell receptor (beta chain). Germline CDR1 SGHAT, CDR2 FQNNGV. The CDR3 spans 17 residues. Losses at the gene ends were 2 bases for V and 2 bases for J; bases not matched to a gene: 11. The data were produced by immunoSEQ multiplex PCR, yet TCRdb's version contains in-frame clones alone and is incomplete. Here the sample spans about 300,000 clones, around 89% being singletons. The sample belongs to a study of cytomegalovirus exposure and HLA in healthy donors. It was the roughly 110-subject validation cohort, separate from the roughly 700-subject first cohort, to which the donors belonged.

The chain uses TRBV11-2 and TRBJ2-7; 8 nucleotides line up with TRBD1. The sample taken for sequencing was PBMCs. The TCR sequence derives from a woman aged 18-30 years in good health and CMV-seronegative. The chain's CDR3 is CASSLPPVGQDTYEQYF. The CDR3 nucleotides are TGTGCCAGCAGCTTACCCCCAGTGGGACAGGACACCTACGAGCAGTACTTC. Filled out from reference TRBV11-2 and TRBJ2-7, the complete variable domain reads EAGVAQSPRYKIIEKRQSVAFWCNPISGHATLYWYQQILGQGPKLLIQFQNNGVVDDSQLPKDRFSAERLKGVDSTLKIQPAKLEDSAVYLCASSLPPVGQDTYEQYFGPGTRLTVT.